Listed below are T cell receptor beta chains from one sample, sequenced in a study of T cell repertoires in cytomegalovirus infection. These receptors have no identified antigens. One entry per CDR3 protein results from TCRdb running MiXCR on the reads. The repertoire holds a few hundred thousand distinct CDR3 sequences, with around 40% as singletons. Sequenced here: cultured PBMCs, sampled from culture after CMV antigen stimulation. The source of these receptors is a human donor in good health (CMV status not recorded). Some clones in this sample may be carry-over from other donors' samples. Each CDR3 is given with its conserved first and last residue. Fields, in order: V gene, D gene, J gene, CDR3 protein. The D gene is left open where the match is weak.

>TRBV20-1|TRBD1|TRBJ1-3
CSASRQGSGNTIYF
>TRBV6-2/TRBV6-3|.|TRBJ1-4
CAKGRTTPTNEKLFF
>TRBV2|TRBD1|TRBJ1-1
CASSGQGYVNTEAFF
>TRBV7-2|.|TRBJ1-2
CASSLGVAVNYGYTF
>TRBV3-1|TRBD2|TRBJ2-7
CASSQDGLAGVNEQYF
>TRBV20-1|.|TRBJ2-1
CSARALEQFF
>TRBV7-8|.|TRBJ2-7
CASSLVSSSNYEQYF
>TRBV7-2|.|TRBJ1-3
CASSMRSGVSGNTIYF
>TRBV18|TRBD1|TRBJ2-1
CASSPRGQKYNEQFF
>TRBV6-1|.|TRBJ2-5
CASSEPGLAETQYF
>TRBV4-3|.|TRBJ2-7
CASSQDSGGAYEQYF
>TRBV5-4|.|TRBJ1-2
CASRFPGIDYGYTF
>TRBV6-1|.|TRBJ1-5
CASLGYSNQPQHF
>TRBV27|.|TRBJ1-3
CASSAGIAGNTIYF
>TRBV7-6|TRBD2|TRBJ2-1
CASSGMRGAVAGVEQFF
>TRBV20-1|.|TRBJ1-4
CSARWSGTEKLFF
>TRBV20-1|.|TRBJ2-3
CSAREVGGSTDTQYF
>TRBV18|TRBD2|TRBJ2-1
CASSAGLAGGSEQFF
>TRBV7-4|.|TRBJ2-3
CASSNRDPGTDTQYF
>TRBV7-6|TRBD1|TRBJ1-5
CASSPRGGQGNQPQHF
>TRBV7-8|TRBD1|TRBJ1-1
CASSLVAGGASTEAFF
>TRBV7-2|TRBD1|TRBJ1-2
CASSLAQTGGGLYGYTF
>TRBV7-2|TRBD2|TRBJ2-7
CASSYTSGGAYEQYF
>TRBV6-1|TRBD2|TRBJ2-1
CASSEKYATLAGAYNEQFF
>TRBV3-1|TRBD1|TRBJ1-6
CASSQSQGANSPLHF
>TRBV6-1|TRBD2|TRBJ2-4
CASKHTRGGRGQNIQYF
>TRBV7-8|.|TRBJ2-3
CASSLGVRSRDTQYF
>TRBV12-3/TRBV12-4|TRBD1|TRBJ1-3
CASSFPGDSHTIYF
>TRBV7-6|.|TRBJ2-3
CASSLRKRGVDTQYF
>TRBV7-2|.|TRBJ1-1
CASSRRMNTEAFF
>TRBV7-2|TRBD2|TRBJ2-3
CASSLEEWGSGRAGGTDTQYF
>TRBV5-4|.|TRBJ2-7
CASSATSDNYEQYF
>TRBV18|.|TRBJ2-3
CASSPEDTQYF
>TRBV7-4|.|TRBJ2-5
CASSATEYQETQYF
>TRBV7-2|.|TRBJ2-5
CASSLVPRYQETQYF
>TRBV12-3/TRBV12-4|TRBD1|TRBJ1-1
CASSFRGTVNTEAFF
>TRBV7-2|TRBD1|TRBJ1-1
CASSRDRKPTEAFF
>TRBV7-6|TRBD2|TRBJ2-5
CASSSYFGLAQETQYF
>TRBV29-1|.|TRBJ2-7
CSVTTSNYEQYF
>TRBV7-6|TRBD1|TRBJ1-3
CASTPQGYGNTIYF
>TRBV7-2|TRBD2|TRBJ2-7
CASSLEPSGGLSYEQYF
>TRBV15|.|TRBJ2-5
CATSRVLGRDGETQYF
>TRBV6-1|.|TRBJ2-5
CASSVTYQETQYF
>TRBV4-1|.|TRBJ2-1
CASSSSSGPGEQFF
>TRBV4-1|.|TRBJ1-4
CASSLPDPSVKLFF
>TRBV2|TRBD2|TRBJ2-3
CASSEAWGGLDTQYF
>TRBV7-9|.|TRBJ1-5
CASSLDRGNQPQHF
>TRBV19|.|TRBJ1-3
CASLNDRTSGNTIYF
>TRBV11-2|.|TRBJ1-4
CASSQVVTNEKLFF
>TRBV27|TRBD1|TRBJ2-7
CASSLGQSSHEQYF
>TRBV27|.|TRBJ2-1
CASSFLGYNEQFF
>TRBV7-2|.|TRBJ2-5
CASRFGSGDQETQYF
>TRBV19|TRBD1|TRBJ1-1
CASSIRGGWTGQNTEAFF
>TRBV6-1|.|TRBJ1-5
CASREWGSSNQPQHF
>TRBV7-2|TRBD1|TRBJ2-2
CASSSSGQGNTGELFF
>TRBV20-1|.|TRBJ2-3
CSAKGPFGTDTQYF
>TRBV7-8|TRBD2|TRBJ2-1
CASSLVGVGRTKFF